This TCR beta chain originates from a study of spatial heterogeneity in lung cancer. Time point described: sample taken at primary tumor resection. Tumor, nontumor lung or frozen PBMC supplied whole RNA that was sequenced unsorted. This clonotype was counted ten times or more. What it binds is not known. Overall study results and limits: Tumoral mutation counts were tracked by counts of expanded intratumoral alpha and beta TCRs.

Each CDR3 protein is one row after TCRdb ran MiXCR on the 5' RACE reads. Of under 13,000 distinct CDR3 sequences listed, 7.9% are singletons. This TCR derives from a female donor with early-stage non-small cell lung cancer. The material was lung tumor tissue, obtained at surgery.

This CDR3 is CASSPMGLAGSNEQFF. In DNA form, the CDR3 reads TGTGCCAGCAGCCCTATGGGACTAGCGGGGTCAAATGAGCAGTTCTTC. V gene TRBV7-6 combines with J gene TRBJ2-1; 13 positions agree with TRBD2. The CDR3 runs to 16 residues. The V gene's germline CDR1 is SGHVS and CDR2 FNYEAQ. J gave up 7 bases and V 5 bases, and 8 bases lay outside the gene matches.